The rows below give T cell receptor beta chains drawn from one sample of a study of T-cell reconstitution after alpha-beta-depleted transplantation in children. TCRdb re-called the PCR reads with MiXCR, one entry per CDR3 protein. Here the sample spans 500,000 to 750,000 distinct CDR3 sequences, 27% being singletons. Sequencing used PBMCs, obtained before TCRalphabeta/CD19-depleted stem cell transplant. The receptors shown here come from a boy younger than two with Wiskott-Aldrich syndrome, due to receive a stem cell transplant. The CDR3 runs from the conserved cysteine through the conserved F or W. Each record gives: clone size, D gene, J gene, V gene, CDR3 DNA, CDR3 protein. A D gene is named only where the DNA matches it firmly. Not every row has a clone size; where given, it reads once, few, many or a size class.

clone size: -
D gene: TRBD2
J gene: TRBJ2-2
V gene: TRBV10-2
CDR3 DNA: TGCGCCAGCAGACTAGCGTCCGGGGAGCTGTTTTTT
CDR3 protein: CASRLASGELFF

clone size: -
D gene: -
J gene: TRBJ2-7
V gene: TRBV10-3
CDR3 DNA: TGTGCCATCAGTGAGCGGGACCCTGTCTCCTACGAGCAGTACTTC
CDR3 protein: CAISERDPVSYEQYF

clone size: -
D gene: TRBD1
J gene: TRBJ2-1
V gene: TRBV12-3/TRBV12-4
CDR3 DNA: TGTGCCAGCATTCCTCGGACAGGGGGCGCCCCGGGTGAGCAGTTCTTC
CDR3 protein: CASIPRTGGAPGEQFF

clone size: few
D gene: -
J gene: TRBJ2-1
V gene: TRBV5-1
CDR3 DNA: TGCGCCAGCGCAAAGAGCGAACAGGGGAGGTTTTGGACCTACAATGAGCAGTTCTTC
CDR3 protein: CASAKSEQGRFWTYNEQFF

clone size: few
D gene: -
J gene: TRBJ2-2
V gene: TRBV5-1
CDR3 DNA: TGCGCCAGCAGCTTGGTCCCGCAAGACGGGGAGCTGTTTTTT
CDR3 protein: CASSLVPQDGELFF

clone size: -
D gene: TRBD1
J gene: TRBJ1-1
V gene: TRBV18
CDR3 DNA: TGTGCCAGCTCCCTCATTTCGTCACCAGGGGGGAGGACTGAACCTTTCTTT
CDR3 protein: CASSLISSPGGRTEPFF

clone size: -
D gene: TRBD1
J gene: TRBJ1-1
V gene: TRBV24-1
CDR3 DNA: TGTGCCACCAGTGACCGCAAAAACAGGGGGTATGTTCCCGAGGCTTTCTTT
CDR3 protein: CATSDRKNRGYVPEAFF

clone size: -
D gene: -
J gene: TRBJ2-3
V gene: TRBV6-5
CDR3 DNA: TGTGCCAGCAGTTACGGCAGGGAGATAGTGGATACGCAGTATTTT
CDR3 protein: CASSYGREIVDTQYF

clone size: -
D gene: TRBD2
J gene: TRBJ2-1
V gene: TRBV9
CDR3 DNA: TGTGCCAGCAGCGTTGAAACGGGACTAGCGGGAGACAATGAGCAGTTCTTC
CDR3 protein: CASSVETGLAGDNEQFF

clone size: -
D gene: TRBD1
J gene: TRBJ1-6
V gene: TRBV19
CDR3 DNA: TGTGCCAGTAGCGGACAGGCCAATTCACCCCTCCACTTT
CDR3 protein: CASSGQANSPLHF

clone size: -
D gene: TRBD2
J gene: TRBJ2-2
V gene: TRBV6-1
CDR3 DNA: TGTGCCAGCAGTCCAAAAGCGGGAGGTGGGACCGGGGAGCTGTTTTTT
CDR3 protein: CASSPKAGGGTGELFF

clone size: few
D gene: TRBD2
J gene: TRBJ2-4
V gene: TRBV5-1
CDR3 DNA: TGCGCCAGCAGCGTGGAAGAGCGGGAGCGAAACATTCAGTACTTC
CDR3 protein: CASSVEERERNIQYF

clone size: few
D gene: -
J gene: TRBJ2-5
V gene: TRBV5-1
CDR3 DNA: TGCGCCAGCAGCCCCCAGGACTATCAAGAGACCCAGTACTTC
CDR3 protein: CASSPQDYQETQYF

clone size: -
D gene: TRBD1
J gene: TRBJ1-1
V gene: TRBV7-8
CDR3 DNA: TGTGCCAGCAGCTTTTGGACAGGCGATTCTGAAGCTTTCTTT
CDR3 protein: CASSFWTGDSEAFF

clone size: -
D gene: -
J gene: TRBJ2-3
V gene: TRBV19
CDR3 DNA: TGTGCCAGTACCCTCTCACTTGTGAGGACAGATACGCAGTATTTT
CDR3 protein: CASTLSLVRTDTQYF

clone size: many
D gene: -
J gene: TRBJ1-6
V gene: TRBV27
CDR3 DNA: TGTGCCAGCAGTTTGGGGTATAATTCACCCCTCCACTTT
CDR3 protein: CASSLGYNSPLHF

clone size: -
D gene: TRBD1
J gene: TRBJ1-1
V gene: TRBV5-1
CDR3 DNA: TGCGCCAGCAGCCCCGGGGACAGGGAGCATTCCAACACTGAAGCTTTCTTT
CDR3 protein: CASSPGDREHSNTEAFF

clone size: few
D gene: -
J gene: TRBJ2-5
V gene: TRBV10-3
CDR3 DNA: TGTGCCATCAGTGAGTTAGGGACACCACAAGAGACCCAGTACTTC
CDR3 protein: CAISELGTPQETQYF

clone size: -
D gene: TRBD1
J gene: TRBJ1-2
V gene: TRBV29-1
CDR3 DNA: TGCAGCGTTGAAGGCCGGGACAGGGGGGACTATGGCTACACCTTC
CDR3 protein: CSVEGRDRGDYGYTF

clone size: -
D gene: -
J gene: TRBJ2-7
V gene: TRBV2
CDR3 DNA: TGTGCCACCAGGGGGGGCGAGCAGTACTTC
CDR3 protein: CATRGGEQYF

clone size: few
D gene: TRBD2
J gene: TRBJ2-4
V gene: TRBV10-3
CDR3 DNA: TGTGCCATCAGTGAGTCGGGGACTAGTGGGGTCATTCAGTACTTC
CDR3 protein: CAISESGTSGVIQYF

clone size: -
D gene: -
J gene: TRBJ2-1
V gene: TRBV2
CDR3 DNA: TGTGCCAGCAAGGGGCTGGTTCAGAGCGCGAATGAGCAGTTCTTC
CDR3 protein: CASKGLVQSANEQFF

clone size: -
D gene: -
J gene: TRBJ1-1
V gene: TRBV20-1
CDR3 DNA: TGCAGTGCTACTATACTTCATAGGGACACTGAAGCTTTCTTT
CDR3 protein: CSATILHRDTEAFF

clone size: -
D gene: TRBD2
J gene: TRBJ2-1
V gene: TRBV10-3
CDR3 DNA: TGTGCCATCAGACTTAGCGGGAGTGTAGGCAATGAGCAGTTCTTC
CDR3 protein: CAIRLSGSVGNEQFF

clone size: few
D gene: TRBD1
J gene: TRBJ1-5
V gene: TRBV5-1
CDR3 DNA: TGCGCCAGCAGCTGGGGGACAGAGCAGCCCCAGCATTTT
CDR3 protein: CASSWGTEQPQHF

clone size: few
D gene: -
J gene: TRBJ1-2
V gene: TRBV4-2
CDR3 DNA: TGTGCCAGCAGCTCCCGGGGCCAGGCGACGAGTCAAGGCTACACCTTC
CDR3 protein: CASSSRGQATSQGYTF

clone size: few
D gene: -
J gene: TRBJ2-1
V gene: TRBV25-1
CDR3 DNA: TGTGCCAGCACCACGTTGGCTCGGGGTGAGCAGTTCTTC
CDR3 protein: CASTTLARGEQFF

clone size: -
D gene: -
J gene: TRBJ2-3
V gene: TRBV12-3/TRBV12-4
CDR3 DNA: TGTGCCAGCAGTTTTCGAGGGTGGGATACGCAGTATTTT
CDR3 protein: CASSFRGWDTQYF

clone size: few
D gene: TRBD2
J gene: TRBJ2-1
V gene: TRBV9
CDR3 DNA: TGTGCCAGCAGCGTTTTGGGACTAGCGGGAGGCAATGAGCAGTTCTTC
CDR3 protein: CASSVLGLAGGNEQFF

clone size: -
D gene: -
J gene: TRBJ2-5
V gene: TRBV10-3
CDR3 DNA: TGTGCCATCAGTGGGGGGAACCAAGAGACCCAGTACTTC
CDR3 protein: CAISGGNQETQYF

clone size: -
D gene: -
J gene: TRBJ2-7
V gene: TRBV4-2
CDR3 DNA: TGTGCCAGCAGCCAAGGCTCTCGCCGGCAAGCCTACGAGCAGTACTTC
CDR3 protein: CASSQGSRRQAYEQYF

clone size: few
D gene: TRBD1
J gene: TRBJ1-5
V gene: TRBV6-2/TRBV6-3
CDR3 DNA: TGTGCCAGCAGTTCCCGGACAGGGGGCCCGCCCCAGCATTTT
CDR3 protein: CASSSRTGGPPQHF

clone size: -
D gene: TRBD1
J gene: TRBJ1-4
V gene: TRBV5-1
CDR3 DNA: TGCGCCAGCATCTCGGCCGGGACAGGGGAAGAAAAACTGTTTTTT
CDR3 protein: CASISAGTGEEKLFF

clone size: -
D gene: -
J gene: TRBJ2-3
V gene: TRBV5-1
CDR3 DNA: TGCGCCAGCAGCTACGGGATAAGGGATACGCAGTATTTT
CDR3 protein: CASSYGIRDTQYF

clone size: many
D gene: TRBD2
J gene: TRBJ2-1
V gene: TRBV10-3
CDR3 DNA: TGTGCCATCAGCAGGCCGGGAGGTAGCTCCTACAATGAGCAGTTCTTC
CDR3 protein: CAISRPGGSSYNEQFF

clone size: many
D gene: -
J gene: TRBJ2-7
V gene: TRBV5-1
CDR3 DNA: TGCGCCAGCAGCTTGGTCGACGAGCAGTACTTC
CDR3 protein: CASSLVDEQYF

clone size: -
D gene: -
J gene: TRBJ2-7
V gene: TRBV18
CDR3 DNA: TGTGCCACTTCCAGCGCGGCCTACGAGCAGTACTTC
CDR3 protein: CATSSAAYEQYF

clone size: -
D gene: TRBD1
J gene: TRBJ1-2
V gene: TRBV20-1
CDR3 DNA: TGCAGTGCCGACATGAGGGACAGGCAGGACTATGGCTACACCTTC
CDR3 protein: CSADMRDRQDYGYTF

clone size: few
D gene: TRBD2
J gene: TRBJ2-5
V gene: TRBV5-1
CDR3 DNA: TGCGCCAGCAGCACATTAGCGGGAGTTGAGACCCAGTACTTC
CDR3 protein: CASSTLAGVETQYF

clone size: many
D gene: TRBD2
J gene: TRBJ2-1
V gene: TRBV9
CDR3 DNA: TGTGCCAGCAGCGTAGGACTAGCGGGACACAATGAGCAGTTCTTC
CDR3 protein: CASSVGLAGHNEQFF

clone size: -
D gene: -
J gene: TRBJ2-1
V gene: TRBV7-6
CDR3 DNA: TGTGCCAGCAGCTTAGCGGCCGGAACAGGGTCGATCTACAATGAGCAGTTCTTC
CDR3 protein: CASSLAAGTGSIYNEQFF

clone size: -
D gene: TRBD1
J gene: TRBJ2-7
V gene: TRBV20-1
CDR3 DNA: TGCAGTGCCGGCAACAGGGGGCTCCCCTACGAGCAGTACTTC
CDR3 protein: CSAGNRGLPYEQYF

clone size: once
D gene: -
J gene: TRBJ2-1
V gene: TRBV18
CDR3 DNA: TGTGCCAGCTCATCTTTAGACAGGTCTGAGCAGTTCTTC
CDR3 protein: CASSSLDRSEQFF

clone size: few
D gene: -
J gene: TRBJ2-1
V gene: TRBV5-1
CDR3 DNA: TGCGCCAGCAGCTTGGACGGACTAAGCTCCTACAATGAGCAGTTCTTC
CDR3 protein: CASSLDGLSSYNEQFF

clone size: few
D gene: -
J gene: TRBJ2-5
V gene: TRBV10-3
CDR3 DNA: TGTGCCATCAGTGAGCCAGGGAGCCTGGAGACCCAGTACTTC
CDR3 protein: CAISEPGSLETQYF